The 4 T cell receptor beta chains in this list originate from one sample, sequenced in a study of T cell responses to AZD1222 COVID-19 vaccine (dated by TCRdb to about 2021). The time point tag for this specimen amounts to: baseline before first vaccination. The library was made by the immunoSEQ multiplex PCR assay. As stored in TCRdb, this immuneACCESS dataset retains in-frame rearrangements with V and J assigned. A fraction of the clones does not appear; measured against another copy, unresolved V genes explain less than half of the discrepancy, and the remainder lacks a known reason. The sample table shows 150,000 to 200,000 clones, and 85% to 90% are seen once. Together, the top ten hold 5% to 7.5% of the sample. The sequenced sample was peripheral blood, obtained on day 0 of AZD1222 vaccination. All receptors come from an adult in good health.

CDR3 sequence reads: CSVETGSDEKLFF. The CDR3 DNA sequence: TGCAGCGTTGAGACAGGGAGTGACGAAAAACTGTTTTTT. This chain uses TRBV29-1 with TRBJ1-4, with 7 bases matching TRBD1. The V and J ends lost 3 bases and 8 bases, in that order; junction bases with no gene match: 6. There are 13 residues in the CDR3. In germline, CDR1 is SQVTM, CDR2 ANQGSEA.

This chain's CDR3 is CASRLTSRADTQYF. The CDR3 DNA sequence: TGTGCCAGCAGATTAACTAGCAGGGCAGATACGCAGTATTTT. The chain uses TRBV6-5 and TRBJ2-3, with D perhaps TRBD2 (6 bases). The CDR3 has 14 amino acids. Per germline, CDR1 MNHEY and CDR2 SVGAGI. Trimming took off 6 bases at V and 4 bases at J, with 14 bases between the two ends.

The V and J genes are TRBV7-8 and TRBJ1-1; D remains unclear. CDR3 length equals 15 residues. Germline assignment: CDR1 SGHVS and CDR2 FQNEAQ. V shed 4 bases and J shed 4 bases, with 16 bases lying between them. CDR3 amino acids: CASSYRAGIITEAFF. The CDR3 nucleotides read TGTGCCAGCAGCTATAGAGCGGGAATTATCACTGAAGCTTTCTTT.

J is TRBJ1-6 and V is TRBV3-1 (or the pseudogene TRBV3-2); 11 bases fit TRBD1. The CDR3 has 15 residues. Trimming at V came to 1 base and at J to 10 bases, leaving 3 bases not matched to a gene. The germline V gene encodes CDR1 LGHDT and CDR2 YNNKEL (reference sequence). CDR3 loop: CASSQAGTGGSPLHF. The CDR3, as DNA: TGTGCCAGCAGCCAAGCCGGGACAGGGGGATCACCCCTCCACTTT.